The rows below give T cell receptor beta chains drawn from one sample of a study of blood T cell repertoires in COVID-19. Libraries were prepared by immunoSEQ multiplex PCR; TCRdb keeps only in-frame clonotypes and omits some of them. The data show hundreds of thousands of clones, around 86% seen once. The sample consisted of peripheral blood. All receptors come from a woman in her fifties or sixties with COVID-19, enrolled during active disease. The CDR3 runs from the conserved cysteine through the conserved F or W. Clone size is stated in some rows and not others, as once, few, many or a class when expanded.

clone size,V gene,J gene,CDR3 protein
NA,TRBV5-1,TRBJ2-5,CASSQGGGQETQYF
NA,TRBV7-9,TRBJ2-5,CASSHRDRADPETQYF
NA,TRBV24-1,TRBJ2-3,CATSDISGTGSTDTQYF
NA,TRBV10-1,TRBJ1-1,CASPDTTAFTEAFF
few,TRBV20-1,TRBJ2-7,CSASFSGRTGEQYF
once,TRBV19,TRBJ1-5,CASRREEDQPQHF
NA,TRBV5-6,TRBJ2-5,CASSFRQTQETQYF
NA,TRBV6-5,TRBJ2-7,CASSSPGQHYEQYF
once,TRBV6-5,TRBJ2-7,CASANLDSGNEQYF
NA,TRBV9,TRBJ2-7,CASSSTPTGRSYEQYF
NA,TRBV24-1,TRBJ2-5,CATSDHGSAGQETQYF
NA,TRBV30,TRBJ1-4,CAWSVLQGYEKLFF
NA,TRBV5-1,TRBJ1-4,CASSLASYRNEKLFF
medium-sized,TRBV18,TRBJ2-7,CASSPETGVKGEQYF
NA,TRBV30,TRBJ2-1,CAWSGSGRVNEQFF
NA,TRBV15,TRBJ1-2,CATSRDRGDYGYTF
NA,TRBV5-1,TRBJ2-5,CASSPGRRGTEETQYF
few,TRBV30,TRBJ2-3,CAWKAGLGPNTQYF
NA,TRBV5-1,TRBJ2-2,CASFGAGELFF
NA,TRBV18,TRBJ1-1,CASSPNPGQGYTEAFF
NA,TRBV3-1/TRBV3-2,TRBJ2-7,CASSQAGEQYF
NA,TRBV7-9,TRBJ1-1,CASSSTGQVLGTEAFF
NA,TRBV19,TRBJ1-4,CASSRTGSEKLFF
NA,TRBV5-1,TRBJ1-4,CASSLGTGGEKLFF
once,TRBV18,TRBJ2-2,CASSPPGLAGAGTGELFF
NA,TRBV19,TRBJ2-1,CASSPRGSGSSYNEQFF
NA,TRBV7-8,TRBJ2-1,CASSPWTSGSLNEQFF
few,TRBV11-2,TRBJ1-5,CASSQAGGNQPQHF
NA,TRBV25-1,TRBJ1-2,CASSGVRTGFTGYTF
NA,TRBV6-5,TRBJ1-2,CASSPASGGKRGYTF
NA,TRBV12-3/TRBV12-4,TRBJ2-4,CASTLGGKNIQYF
NA,TRBV9,TRBJ2-1,CASSVGSGKVNEQFF
once,TRBV5-1,TRBJ2-7,CASSLGLAGVYEQYF
NA,TRBV7-9,TRBJ2-1,CASRLTASGGNEQFF
NA,TRBV14,TRBJ2-3,CASSQVKSRLAGGPGDTQYF
NA,TRBV2,TRBJ2-7,CASSEYSSYEQYF
NA,TRBV3-1/TRBV3-2,TRBJ2-3,CASSQGSGIGADTQYF
NA,TRBV5-6,TRBJ1-4,CASSLRQGANEKLFF
NA,TRBV11-2,TRBJ2-7,CASSLVRGEQYF
NA,TRBV3-1/TRBV3-2,TRBJ2-1,CASSQELALYNEQFF
NA,TRBV19,TRBJ1-6,CASSKGYNSPLHF
once,TRBV3-1/TRBV3-2,TRBJ2-1,CASSQDWGTSGSSYNEQFF
once,TRBV5-5,TRBJ2-1,CASSLMGLAGPIVYNEQFF
NA,TRBV3-1/TRBV3-2,TRBJ2-1,CASSQRTGTSSYNEQFF
NA,TRBV24-1,TRBJ1-2,CATSDTPGQHYGYTF
NA,TRBV6-5,TRBJ1-4,CASNEGTGPEKLFF
once,TRBV27,TRBJ1-2,CASSLTRAARGYTF
NA,TRBV7-2,TRBJ1-4,CASSSTGISGEKLFF
NA,TRBV27,TRBJ2-6,CASSLFSRSGANVLTF
NA,TRBV10-3,TRBJ1-3,CAISDQGNTIYF
few,TRBV2,TRBJ1-5,CASSGGQVLNQPQHF
NA,TRBV18,TRBJ2-7,CASSPRLAGLRYEQYF
NA,TRBV6-1,TRBJ2-1,CASSEVGLAGLSAYNEQFF
NA,TRBV5-1,TRBJ1-5,CASSLGDSYNQPQHF
NA,TRBV27,TRBJ2-3,CATLDRFSDTQYF
NA,TRBV5-1,TRBJ1-4,CASSVSGATNEKLFF
NA,TRBV19,TRBJ1-6,CASSPGTGTAPLHF